These 5 T cell receptor beta chains came from one sample sequenced in a study of T cells after yellow fever vaccination. TCRdb re-called the 5' RACE reads with MiXCR, one entry per CDR3 protein. The sample yields about 350,000 distinct CDR3 sequences, roughly 8% seen once. Here the sequenced sample was PBMCs, taken more than 35 days after the first yellow fever vaccination. Receptors originate from a man between 18 and 29 years old who received the YFV17D yellow fever vaccine.

The chain combines TRBV20-1 with TRBJ2-2; 8 bases are a match to TRBD1. CDR1 and CDR2 from the germline V gene are DFQATT and SNEGSKA (reference sequence). CDR3 size: 15 residues. The trim removed 2 bases at V and 6 bases at J, leaving 8 bases unmatched. In DNA, the CDR3 is TGCAGTGCTAGAACCGGGACAGGCAAGCCCGGGGAGCTGTTTTTT. This gives the protein CSARTGTGKPGELFF.

The sample holds a few counts of this clonotype. This sequence joins TRBV7-8 and TRBJ2-2; tentative D call: TRBD2 (6 bases). This CDR3 spans 16 amino acids. Germline CDR1 is SGHVS and CDR2 is FQNEAQ. The germline V and J ends were trimmed by 5 bases and 3 bases, with 16 bases remaining between them. The CDR3 bases are TGTGCCAGCAGCCAAGTTGGGGGAGGTCACACCGGGGAGCTGTTTTTT. Translating it yields CASSQVGGGHTGELFF.

V and J are TRBV4-3 and TRBJ1-1, with TRBD1 matching 9 bases. After removal of 4 bases from V and 3 bases from J, the junction contained 9 bases not matched to a gene. Germline CDR1 LGHNA, CDR2 YSLEER. The CDR3 extends over 16 amino acids. CDR3 nucleotides: TGCGCCAGCAGCCCCACAGGGGGCGCTTGGGACACTGAAGCTTTCTTT. This translates into CASSPTGGAWDTEAFF.

The rearrangement uses TRBV7-9 and TRBJ1-6; the D is unclear. Trimming left V 5 bases short and J 4 bases short, with 6 bases between. The germline CDR1 and CDR2 sequences are SEHNR and FQNEAQ (reference sequence). The CDR3 length is 13 residues. CDR3: CASSALYNSPLHF. CDR3 DNA sequence: TGTGCCAGCAGCGCGCTTTATAATTCACCCCTCCACTTT.

The chain is built from TRBV9 and TRBJ2-1, with 16 bases identical to TRBD2. The CDR3 runs 17 residues. V dropped 3 bases and J dropped 6; count of bases not matched to a gene: 6. Germline-derived CDR1 and CDR2 are SGDLS and YYNGEE. The chain's CDR3 is CASSAKGLAGGPNEQFF. Written as DNA, the CDR3 is TGTGCCAGCAGCGCCAAGGGACTAGCGGGGGGGCCCAATGAGCAGTTCTTC.